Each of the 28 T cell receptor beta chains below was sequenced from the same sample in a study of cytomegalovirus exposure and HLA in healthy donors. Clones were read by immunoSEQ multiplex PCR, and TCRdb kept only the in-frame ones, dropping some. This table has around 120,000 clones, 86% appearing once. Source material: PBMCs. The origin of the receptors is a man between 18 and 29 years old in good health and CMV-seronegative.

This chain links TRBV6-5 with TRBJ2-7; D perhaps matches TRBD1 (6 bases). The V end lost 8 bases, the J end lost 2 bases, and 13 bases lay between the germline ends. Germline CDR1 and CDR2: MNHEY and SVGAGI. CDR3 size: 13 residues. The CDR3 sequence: CASLGQTPYEQYF. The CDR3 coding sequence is TGTGCCAGCCTAGGACAGACCCCCTACGAGCAGTACTTC.

The DNA of the CDR3 is TGCGCCAGCAGCACTGGTAATAGCGGGAGGTGGGATACGCAGTATTTT. It translates to CASSTGNSGRWDTQYF. The J gene is TRBJ2-3, the V gene TRBV5-1; 10 positions match TRBD2. The V and J ends lost 4 bases and 6 bases, in that order; junction bases with no gene match: 11. The CDR3 spans 16 residues. Germline V CDR1 and CDR2: SGHRS, YFSETQ.

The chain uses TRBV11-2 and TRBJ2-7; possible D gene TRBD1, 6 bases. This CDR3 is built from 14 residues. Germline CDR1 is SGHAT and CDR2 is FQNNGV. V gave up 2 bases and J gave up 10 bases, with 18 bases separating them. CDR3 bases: TGTGCCAGCAGCTTACCCCCCCCACAGGGACCCCAGTACTTC. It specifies CASSLPPPQGPQYF.

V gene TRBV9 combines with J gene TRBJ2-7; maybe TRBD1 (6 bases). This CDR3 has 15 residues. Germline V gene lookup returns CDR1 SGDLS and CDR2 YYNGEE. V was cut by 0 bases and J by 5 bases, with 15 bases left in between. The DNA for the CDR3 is TGTGCCAGCAGCGTAGGCGGCAGGGGTCGGGACGAGCAGTACTTC. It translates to CASSVGGRGRDEQYF. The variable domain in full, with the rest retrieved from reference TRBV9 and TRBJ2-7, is DSGVTQTPKHLITATGQRVTLRCSPRSGDLSVYWYQQSLDQGLQFLIQYYNGEERAKGNILERFSAQQFPDLHSELNLSSLELGDSALYFCASSVGGRGRDEQYFGPGTRLTVT.

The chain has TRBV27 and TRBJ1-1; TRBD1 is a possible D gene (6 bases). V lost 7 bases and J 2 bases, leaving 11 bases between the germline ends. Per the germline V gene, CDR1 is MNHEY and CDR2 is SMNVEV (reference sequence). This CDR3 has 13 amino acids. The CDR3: CASTQGLNTEAFF. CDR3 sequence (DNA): TGTGCCAGCACTCAGGGGCTCAACACTGAAGCTTTCTTT.

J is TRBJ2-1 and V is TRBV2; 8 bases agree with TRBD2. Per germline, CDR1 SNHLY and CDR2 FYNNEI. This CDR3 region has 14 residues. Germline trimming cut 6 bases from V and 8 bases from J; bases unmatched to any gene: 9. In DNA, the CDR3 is TGTGCCAGCAGGTCGGGACTAGGGAATTATGAGCAGTTCTTC. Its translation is CASRSGLGNYEQFF.

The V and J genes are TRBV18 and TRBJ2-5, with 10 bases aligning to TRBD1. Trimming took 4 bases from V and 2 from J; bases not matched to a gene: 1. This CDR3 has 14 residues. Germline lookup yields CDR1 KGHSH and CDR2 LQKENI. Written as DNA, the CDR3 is TGTGCCAGCTCACGGGACAGGGGACAAGAGACCCAGTACTTC. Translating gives CASSRDRGQETQYF.

Here the CDR3 DNA reads TGTGCCAGCAGCGCGGGACTAGCAAAGGTCTATGAGCAGTTCTTC. Translating it yields CASSAGLAKVYEQFF. This chain joins TRBV9 and TRBJ2-1, with TRBD2 matching 9 bases. The germline V gene has CDR1 SGDLS and CDR2 YYNGEE. The CDR3 loop spans 15 amino acids. After removal of 3 bases from V and 8 bases from J, the junction contained 9 bases not matched to a gene.

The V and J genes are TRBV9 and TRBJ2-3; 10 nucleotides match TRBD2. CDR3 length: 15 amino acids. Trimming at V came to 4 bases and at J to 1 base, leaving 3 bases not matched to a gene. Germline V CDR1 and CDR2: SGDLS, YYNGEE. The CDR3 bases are TGTGCCAGCAGCTCCGGGACTAGCGGCACAGATACGCAGTATTTT. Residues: CASSSGTSGTDTQYF.

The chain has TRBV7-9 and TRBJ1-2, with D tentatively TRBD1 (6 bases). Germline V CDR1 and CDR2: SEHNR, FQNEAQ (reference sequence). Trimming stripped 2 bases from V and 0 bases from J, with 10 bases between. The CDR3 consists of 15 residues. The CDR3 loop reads CASSLRDTPNYGYTF. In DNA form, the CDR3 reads TGTGCCAGCAGCTTAAGGGACACCCCTAACTATGGCTACACCTTC.

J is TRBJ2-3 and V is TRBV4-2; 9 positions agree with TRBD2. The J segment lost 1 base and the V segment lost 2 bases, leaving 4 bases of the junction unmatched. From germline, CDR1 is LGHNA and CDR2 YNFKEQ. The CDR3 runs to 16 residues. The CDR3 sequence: CASSQRASGGTDTQYF. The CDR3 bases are TGTGCCAGCAGCCAACGGGCTAGCGGGGGCACAGATACGCAGTATTTT.

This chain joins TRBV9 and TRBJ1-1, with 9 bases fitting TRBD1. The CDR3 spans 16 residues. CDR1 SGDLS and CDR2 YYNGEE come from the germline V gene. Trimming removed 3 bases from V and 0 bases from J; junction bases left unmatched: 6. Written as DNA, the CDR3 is TGTGCCAGCAGCGAAGGGACAGGGATTATGAACACTGAAGCTTTCTTT. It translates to CASSEGTGIMNTEAFF.

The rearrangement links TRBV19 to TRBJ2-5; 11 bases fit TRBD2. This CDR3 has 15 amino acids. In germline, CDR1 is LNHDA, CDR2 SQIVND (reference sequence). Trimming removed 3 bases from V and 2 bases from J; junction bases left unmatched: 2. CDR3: CASSILAGGQETQYF. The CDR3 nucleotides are TGTGCCAGTAGTATCCTAGCGGGAGGTCAAGAGACCCAGTACTTC.

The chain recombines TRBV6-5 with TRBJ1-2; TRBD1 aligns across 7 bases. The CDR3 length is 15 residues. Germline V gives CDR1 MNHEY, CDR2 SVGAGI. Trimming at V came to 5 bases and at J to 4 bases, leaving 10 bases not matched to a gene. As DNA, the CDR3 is TGTGCCAGCAGTCGCCCTGCCCCAGGGGGCTATGGCTACACCTTC. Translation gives CASSRPAPGGYGYTF.

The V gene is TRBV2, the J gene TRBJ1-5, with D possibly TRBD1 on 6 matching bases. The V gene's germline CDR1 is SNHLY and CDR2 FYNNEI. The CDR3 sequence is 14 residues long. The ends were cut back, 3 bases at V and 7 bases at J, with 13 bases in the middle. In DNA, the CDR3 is TGTGCCAGCAGTGACAGAGGGGGAGTCCAGCCCCAGCATTTT. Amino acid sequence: CASSDRGGVQPQHF. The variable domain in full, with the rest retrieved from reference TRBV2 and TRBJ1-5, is EPEVTQTPSHQVTQMGQEVILRCVPISNHLYFYWYRQILGQKVEFLVSFYNNEISEKSEIFDDQFSVERPDGSNFTLKIRSTKLEDSAMYFCASSDRGGVQPQHFGDGTRLSIL.

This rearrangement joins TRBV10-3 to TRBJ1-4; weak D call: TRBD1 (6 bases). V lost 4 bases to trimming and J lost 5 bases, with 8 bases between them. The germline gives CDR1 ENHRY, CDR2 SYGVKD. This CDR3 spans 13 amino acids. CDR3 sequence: CAISAGQNEKLFF. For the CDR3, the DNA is TGTGCCATCAGTGCGGGACAAAATGAAAAACTGTTTTTT.

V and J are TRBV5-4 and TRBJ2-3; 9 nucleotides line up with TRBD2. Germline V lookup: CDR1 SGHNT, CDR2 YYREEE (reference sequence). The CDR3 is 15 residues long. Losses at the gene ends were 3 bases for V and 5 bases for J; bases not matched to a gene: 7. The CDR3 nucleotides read TGTGCCAGCAGCTCCCCAGCGGGGGGCGAAGATACGCAGTATTTT. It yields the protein CASSSPAGGEDTQYF.

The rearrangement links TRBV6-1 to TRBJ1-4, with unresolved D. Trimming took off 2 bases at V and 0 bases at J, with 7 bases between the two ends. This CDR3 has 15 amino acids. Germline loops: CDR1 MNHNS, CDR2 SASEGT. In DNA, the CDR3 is TGTGCCAGCAGTGAATGGAGGGCAACTAATGAAAAACTGTTTTTT. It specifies CASSEWRATNEKLFF.

This CDR3 reads CASSSGLMNTGELFF. The CDR3 nucleotides are TGCGCCAGCAGCTCGGGACTTATGAACACCGGGGAGCTGTTTTTT. The V call is TRBV5-1, the J call TRBJ2-2; tentative D call: TRBD2 (6 bases). There are 15 residues in the CDR3. V lost 3 bases and J lost 1, with 10 bases in between. Germline V gene data show CDR1 as SGHRS and CDR2 as YFSETQ.

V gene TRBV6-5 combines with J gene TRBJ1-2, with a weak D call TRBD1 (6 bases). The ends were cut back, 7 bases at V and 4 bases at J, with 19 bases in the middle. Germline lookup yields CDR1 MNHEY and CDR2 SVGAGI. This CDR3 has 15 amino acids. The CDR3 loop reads CASTYAGGASYGYTF. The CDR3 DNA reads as TGTGCCAGCACCTACGCGGGGGGCGCATCCTATGGCTACACCTTC.

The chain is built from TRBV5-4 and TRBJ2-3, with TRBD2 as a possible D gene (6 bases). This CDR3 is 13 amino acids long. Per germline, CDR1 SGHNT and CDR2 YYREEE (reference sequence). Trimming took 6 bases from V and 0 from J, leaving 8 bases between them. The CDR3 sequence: CASMEGSTDTQYF. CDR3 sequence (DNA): TGTGCCAGCATGGAGGGTAGCACAGATACGCAGTATTTT.

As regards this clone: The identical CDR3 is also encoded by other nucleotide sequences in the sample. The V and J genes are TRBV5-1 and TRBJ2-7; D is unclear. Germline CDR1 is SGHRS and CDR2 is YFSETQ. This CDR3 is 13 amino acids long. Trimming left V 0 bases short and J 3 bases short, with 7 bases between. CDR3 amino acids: CASSLGSSYEQYF. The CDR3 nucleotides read TGCGCCAGCAGCTTGGGTTCGAGCTACGAGCAGTACTTC.

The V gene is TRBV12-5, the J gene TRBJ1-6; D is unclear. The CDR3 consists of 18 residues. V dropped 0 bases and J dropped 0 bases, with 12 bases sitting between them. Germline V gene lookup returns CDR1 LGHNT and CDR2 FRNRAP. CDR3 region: CASGLVPTESSYNSPLHF. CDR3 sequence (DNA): TGTGCTAGTGGTTTGGTCCCCACGGAGAGCTCCTATAATTCACCCCTCCACTTT. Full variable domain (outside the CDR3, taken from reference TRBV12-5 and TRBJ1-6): DARVTQTPRHKVTEMGQEVTMRCQPILGHNTVFWYRQTMMQGLELLAYFRNRAPLDDSGMPKDRFSAEMPDATLATLKIQPSEPRDSAVYFCASGLVPTESSYNSPLHFGNGTRLTVT.

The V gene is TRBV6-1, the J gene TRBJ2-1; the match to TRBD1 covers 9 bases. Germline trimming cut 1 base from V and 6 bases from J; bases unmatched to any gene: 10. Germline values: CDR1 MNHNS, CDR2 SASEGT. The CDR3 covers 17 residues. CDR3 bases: TGTGCCAGCAGTGAAGGGGCCGCCGGGACAGGGTTCAATGAGCAGTTCTTC. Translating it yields CASSEGAAGTGFNEQFF.

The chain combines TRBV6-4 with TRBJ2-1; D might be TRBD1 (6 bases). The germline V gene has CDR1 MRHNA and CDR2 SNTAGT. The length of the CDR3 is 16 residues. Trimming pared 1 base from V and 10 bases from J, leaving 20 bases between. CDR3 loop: CASSDWRTDNFGEQFF. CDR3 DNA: TGTGCCAGCAGTGACTGGCGGACAGACAACTTCGGAGAGCAGTTCTTC.

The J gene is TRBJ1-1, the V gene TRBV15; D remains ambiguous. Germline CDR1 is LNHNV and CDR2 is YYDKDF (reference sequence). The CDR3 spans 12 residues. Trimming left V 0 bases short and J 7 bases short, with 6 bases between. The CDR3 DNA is TGTGCCACCAGCAGAGAGACGGGTGAAGCTTTCTTT. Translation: CATSRETGEAFF.

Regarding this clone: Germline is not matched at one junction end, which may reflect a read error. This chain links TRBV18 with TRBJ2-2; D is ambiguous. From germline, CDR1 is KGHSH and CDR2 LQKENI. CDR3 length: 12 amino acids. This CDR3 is CASSRYTGELFF. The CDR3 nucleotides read TGTGCCAGCTCCAGGTACACCGGCGAGCTGTTTTTT.

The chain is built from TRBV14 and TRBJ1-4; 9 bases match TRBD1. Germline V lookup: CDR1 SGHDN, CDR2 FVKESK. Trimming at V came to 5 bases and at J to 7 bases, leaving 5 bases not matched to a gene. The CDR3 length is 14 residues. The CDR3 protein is CASSLQGAGEKLFF. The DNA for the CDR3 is TGTGCCAGCAGCTTACAGGGGGCGGGTGAAAAACTGTTTTTT.